This T cell receptor (beta chain) was retrieved from a study of T cells in Graves' hyperthyroidism and ophthalmopathy. This CDR3 is 13 amino acids long. Germline loops: CDR1 DFQATT, CDR2 SNEGSKA (reference sequence). The V segment lost 3 bases and the J segment 5 bases; nucleotides outside the gene matches: 7. Amplification of TCR beta CDR3 regions was performed using RNA transcripts as template. First-round RT-PCR with HTBI primers amplified the TCR CDR3 region. TCRdb re-derived calls from the multiplex PCR reads in MiXCR, one entry per CDR3 protein. The table records about 740,000 distinct CDR3 sequences, 14% of them present only once. This clonotype has more than one count but fewer than ten.

The sequenced sample was blood. The chain is built from TRBV20-1 and TRBJ2-7; 7 bases align to TRBD1. The clonotype was recovered from a woman aged 18 to 35 with Graves' hyperthyroidism. The CDR3 here is CSARRTGLDEQYF. As DNA, the CDR3 is TGCAGTGCTAGGAGGACAGGACTCGACGAGCAGTACTTC.